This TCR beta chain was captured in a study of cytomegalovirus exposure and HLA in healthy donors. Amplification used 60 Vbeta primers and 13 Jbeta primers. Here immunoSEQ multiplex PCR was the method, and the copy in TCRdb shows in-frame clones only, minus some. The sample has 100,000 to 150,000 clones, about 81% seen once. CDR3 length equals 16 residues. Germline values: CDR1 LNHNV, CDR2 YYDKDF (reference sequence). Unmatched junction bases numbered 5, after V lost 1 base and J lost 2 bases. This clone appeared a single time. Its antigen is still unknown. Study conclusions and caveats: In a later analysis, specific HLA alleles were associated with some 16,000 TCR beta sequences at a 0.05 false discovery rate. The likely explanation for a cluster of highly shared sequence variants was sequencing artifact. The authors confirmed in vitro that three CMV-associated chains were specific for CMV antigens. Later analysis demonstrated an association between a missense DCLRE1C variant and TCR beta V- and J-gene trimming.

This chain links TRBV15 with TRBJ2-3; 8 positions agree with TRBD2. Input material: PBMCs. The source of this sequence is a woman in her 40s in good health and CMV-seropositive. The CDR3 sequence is CATSRGSGGFTDTQYF. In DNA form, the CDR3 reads TGTGCCACCAGCAGAGGTTCGGGAGGGTTCACAGATACGCAGTATTTT. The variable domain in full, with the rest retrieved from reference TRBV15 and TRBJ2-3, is DAMVIQNPRYQVTQFGKPVTLSCSQTLNHNVMYWYQQKSSQAPKLLFHYYDKDFNNEADTPDNFQSRRPNTSFCFLDIRSPGLGDTAMYLCATSRGSGGFTDTQYFGPGTRLTVL.